The 20 T cell receptor beta chains below all came from one sample that was sequenced in a study of naive and memory T cell subsets. The beta constant-region primer was an equimolar mix of two oligonucleotides covering TRBC1 and TRBC2. TCRdb fed the UMI-ligation and nested PCR reads into MiXCR, producing one record per CDR3 protein. The sample has tens of thousands of distinct CDR3 sequences; around 13% are singletons. Source material: central memory CD4+ T cells from blood. Receptors were obtained from a human donor in good health.

This clonotype was seen many times. The J gene is TRBJ1-3, the V gene TRBV20-1; D perhaps matches TRBD1 (5 bases). Trimming pared 4 bases from V and 1 base from J, leaving 8 bases between. The germline V gene has CDR1 DFQATT and CDR2 SNEGSKA (reference sequence). The CDR3 contains 13 residues. The CDR3 DNA is TGCAGTGCTATGGGGGGATCTGGAAACACCATATATTTT. Its translation: CSAMGGSGNTIYF.

The sample holds many counts of this clonotype. The rearrangement links TRBV29-1 to TRBJ2-3, with 7 bases that match TRBD2. V was clipped by 1 base and J by 5 bases; unmatched bases: 9. Germline V gives CDR1 SQVTM, CDR2 ANQGSEA. The CDR3 contains 15 residues. CDR3 protein: CSVEVPSGRGDTQYF. The CDR3 DNA sequence: TGCAGCGTTGAAGTTCCTAGCGGACGTGGAGATACGCAGTATTTT.

The rearrangement uses TRBV6-5 and TRBJ2-3, with D possibly being TRBD2 (6 bases). Germline CDR1 reads MNHEY; CDR2 reads SVGAGI. The length of the CDR3 is 16 residues. Trimming took 5 bases from V and 1 from J, leaving 16 bases between them. The CDR3 protein is CASSPLAPTGTDTQYF. CDR3 nucleotide sequence: TGTGCCAGCAGTCCCCTAGCGCCGACTGGCACAGATACGCAGTATTTT.

The chain combines TRBV6-2 or TRBV6-3 with TRBJ2-2; D tentatively fits TRBD1 or TRBD2 (5 bases each). The CDR3 extends over 14 amino acids. From germline, CDR1 is MNHEY and CDR2 SVGEGT. The V gene lost 10 bases and the J gene lost 3 bases, with 15 bases spanning the gap. This CDR3 reads CATTAGTYTGELFF. CDR3 DNA: TGTGCCACCACGGCCGGGACCTACACCGGGGAGCTGTTTTTT.

This clonotype was detected many times. The chain couples TRBV29-1 to TRBJ2-5; 10 nucleotides line up with TRBD1. The CDR3 sequence is 13 residues long. In germline, CDR1 is SQVTM, CDR2 ANQGSEA. The V segment lost 4 bases and the J segment 5 bases; nucleotides outside the gene matches: 4. CDR3 region: CSVGRDRGETQYF. Here the CDR3 DNA reads TGCAGCGTTGGACGGGACAGGGGTGAGACCCAGTACTTC.

The rearrangement joins TRBV5-1 to TRBJ2-7, with D possibly called TRBD1 or TRBD2 (5 bases each). Germline V CDR1 and CDR2: SGHRS, YFSETQ. The CDR3 is made up of 15 amino acids. Trimming removed 3 bases from V and 2 bases from J, with 15 bases in between. CDR3 sequence (DNA): TGCGCCAGCAGCTCCCTGGGACGAGGGGCCTACGAGCAGTACTTC. Protein: CASSSLGRGAYEQYF.

This clonotype has at least ten counts. V usage is TRBV10-2 and J usage is TRBJ2-1; D is ambiguous. The CDR3 has 13 amino acids. Germline V gene lookup returns CDR1 WSHSY and CDR2 SAAADI. The V gene lost 0 bases and the J gene lost 2 bases, with 2 bases spanning the gap. The CDR3 DNA reads TGCGCCAGCAGTGAGTCTGCCTACAATGAGCAGTTCTTC. Amino acids: CASSESAYNEQFF.

The V and J genes are TRBV20-1 and TRBJ2-7; 7 bases are a match to TRBD2. The CDR3 is made up of 13 amino acids. Germline V gene sequence: CDR1 DFQATT, CDR2 SNEGSKA (reference sequence). The V and J ends lost 5 bases and 4 bases, in that order; junction bases with no gene match: 8. CDR3 sequence: CSAGRGSQYEQYF. CDR3 nucleotide sequence: TGCAGTGCTGGGCGGGGGTCACAATACGAGCAGTACTTC.

As DNA, the CDR3 is TGTGCCACCAGTGATGCACAGGGTTTCGGCGGGGAGCTGTTTTTT. Protein sequence: CATSDAQGFGGELFF. The chain carries TRBV24-1 and TRBJ2-2; maybe TRBD1 (6 bases). Germline V gene sequence: CDR1 KGHDR, CDR2 SFDVKD. The CDR3 contains 15 residues. The V end lost 3 bases, the J end lost 7 bases, and 14 bases lay between the germline ends.

V gene TRBV29-1 combines with J gene TRBJ2-7; D possibly matches TRBD1 or TRBD2 (5 bases each). The CDR3 is 15 residues long. V lost 7 bases, J lost 3 bases, and 22 bases lay in between. Germline-derived CDR1 and CDR2 are SQVTM and ANQGSEA. The CDR3 DNA sequence: TGCAGCGCTGAGGGGCCGAGGGAGAGGGGCTACGAGCAGTACTTC. As protein: CSAEGPRERGYEQYF.

Many counts were recorded for this clonotype. The rearrangement joins TRBV12-3 or TRBV12-4 to TRBJ1-6, with 7 bases fitting TRBD1. Trimming took 5 bases from V and 8 from J; bases not matched to a gene: 6. The CDR3 extends over 14 amino acids. CDR3 in DNA: TGTGCCAGCAGTCAAAACAGGGGATATTCACCCCTCCACTTT. Residues: CASSQNRGYSPLHF.

The sample holds many counts of this clonotype. The J gene is TRBJ2-7, the V gene TRBV12-3 or TRBV12-4; 9 bases line up with TRBD1. This CDR3 has 15 residues. The V gene end was trimmed by 6 bases and the J gene end by 11 bases; junction bases not matched to a gene: 17. Written as DNA, the CDR3 is TGTGCCAGCAGCCGAGATGGGACAGGGTATCGCTGGAAGTACTTC. It specifies CASSRDGTGYRWKYF.

The V and J genes are TRBV5-1 and TRBJ2-3; 13 bases align to TRBD2. This CDR3 spans 16 amino acids. CDR1 and CDR2 (germline): SGHRS, YFSETQ. The V segment lost 5 bases and the J segment 0 bases; nucleotides outside the gene matches: 3. Here the CDR3 DNA reads TGCGCCAGCAGACTAGCGGGAGGGACTAGCACAGATACGCAGTATTTT. Translating gives CASRLAGGTSTDTQYF.

This rearrangement joins TRBV5-4 to TRBJ2-3; TRBD2 matches 10 bases. CDR1 SGHNT and CDR2 YYREEE come from the germline V gene (reference sequence). CDR3 size: 14 residues. V gave up 3 bases and J gave up 5 bases; unmatched junction bases: 3. The CDR3: CASSSRTSGDTQYF. In DNA form, the CDR3 reads TGTGCCAGCAGCTCCCGGACTAGCGGAGATACGCAGTATTTT.

This clonotype was recorded many times. V gene TRBV27 combines with J gene TRBJ2-3, with D unclear. The V and J ends lost 0 bases and 4 bases respectively, with 8 bases between them. This CDR3 is 14 amino acids long. Germline V gene lookup returns CDR1 MNHEY and CDR2 SMNVEV (reference sequence). For the CDR3, the DNA is TGTGCCAGCAGTTTATCTCGCGGCTCAGATACGCAGTATTTT. Its translation is CASSLSRGSDTQYF.

By its share, this clonotype is medium-sized. The chain is built from TRBV24-1 and TRBJ2-1; TRBD1 aligns across 7 bases. CDR3 length equals 17 residues. Unmatched junction bases numbered 7, after V lost 3 bases and J lost 0 bases. Looked up from germline, CDR1 is KGHDR and CDR2 is SFDVKD. The CDR3, as DNA: TGTGCCACCAGTGATACGACAGGGATACACTCCTACAATGAGCAGTTCTTC. It codes for CATSDTTGIHSYNEQFF.

The J gene is TRBJ1-2, the V gene TRBV6-1; D is unresolved. This CDR3 region has 13 residues. Germline loops: CDR1 MNHNS, CDR2 SASEGT. Trimming pared 5 bases from V and 8 bases from J, leaving 15 bases between. This CDR3 is CASSTSTWNGYTF. The CDR3 DNA follows: TGTGCCAGCAGTACCTCAACCTGGAACGGCTACACCTTC.

This chain's CDR3 is CASSPQGRTNEQFF. The CDR3 DNA follows: TGTGCCAGCTCACCACAGGGGAGAACGAATGAGCAGTTCTTC. The J gene is TRBJ2-1, the V gene TRBV18; D assignment may be TRBD1 or TRBD2 (5 bases each). Trimming removed 1 base from V and 7 bases from J, with 11 bases in between. The CDR3 spans 14 residues. Germline CDR1 KGHSH, CDR2 LQKENI.

The CDR3, as DNA: TGTGCCAGCAGTGAAAGTCTGGGGCCAGAGACCCAGTACTTC. It codes for CASSESLGPETQYF. The chain couples TRBV6-1 to TRBJ2-5, with TRBD1 as a possible D gene (5 bases). The V end lost 2 bases, the J end lost 4 bases, and 11 bases lay between the germline ends. From germline, CDR1 is MNHNS and CDR2 SASEGT. The CDR3 totals 14 residues.

This clonotype was detected many times. The V call is TRBV10-3, the J call TRBJ2-3, with D uncertain. Per germline, CDR1 ENHRY and CDR2 SYGVKD. This CDR3 comprises 11 residues. The V end was cut by 4 bases, the J end by 5 bases, with 4 bases between. This chain's CDR3 is CAISVGDTQYF. The CDR3 DNA reads TGTGCCATCAGTGTAGGAGATACGCAGTATTTT.